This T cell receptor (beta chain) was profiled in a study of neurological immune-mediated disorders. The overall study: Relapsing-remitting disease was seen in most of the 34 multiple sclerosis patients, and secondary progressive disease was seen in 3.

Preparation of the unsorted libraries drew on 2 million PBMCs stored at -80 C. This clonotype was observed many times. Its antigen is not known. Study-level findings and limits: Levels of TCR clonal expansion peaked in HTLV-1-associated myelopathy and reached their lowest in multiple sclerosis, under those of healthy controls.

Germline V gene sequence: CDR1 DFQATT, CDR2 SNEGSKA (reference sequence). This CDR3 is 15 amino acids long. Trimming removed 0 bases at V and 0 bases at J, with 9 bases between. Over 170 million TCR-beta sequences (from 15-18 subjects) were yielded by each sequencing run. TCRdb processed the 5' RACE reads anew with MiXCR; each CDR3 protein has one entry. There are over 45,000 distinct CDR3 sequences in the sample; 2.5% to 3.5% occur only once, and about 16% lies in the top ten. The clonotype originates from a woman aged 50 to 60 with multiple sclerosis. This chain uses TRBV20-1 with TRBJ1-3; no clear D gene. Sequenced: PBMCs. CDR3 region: CSARDSYGSGNTIYF. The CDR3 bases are TGCAGTGCTAGAGATTCATACGGCTCTGGAAACACCATATATTTT.